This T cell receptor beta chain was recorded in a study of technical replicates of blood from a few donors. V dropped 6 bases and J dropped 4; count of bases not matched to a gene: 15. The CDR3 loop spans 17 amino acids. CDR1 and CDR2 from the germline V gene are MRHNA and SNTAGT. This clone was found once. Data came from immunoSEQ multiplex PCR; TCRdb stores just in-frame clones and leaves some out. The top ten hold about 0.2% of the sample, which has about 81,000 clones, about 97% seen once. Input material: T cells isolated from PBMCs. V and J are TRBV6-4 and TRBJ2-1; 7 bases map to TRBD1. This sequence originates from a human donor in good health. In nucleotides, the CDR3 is TGTGCCAGCAGGCAAAGACAGGGTGGGTCGGGTTACAATGAGCAGTTCTTC. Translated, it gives CASRQRQGGSGYNEQFF.